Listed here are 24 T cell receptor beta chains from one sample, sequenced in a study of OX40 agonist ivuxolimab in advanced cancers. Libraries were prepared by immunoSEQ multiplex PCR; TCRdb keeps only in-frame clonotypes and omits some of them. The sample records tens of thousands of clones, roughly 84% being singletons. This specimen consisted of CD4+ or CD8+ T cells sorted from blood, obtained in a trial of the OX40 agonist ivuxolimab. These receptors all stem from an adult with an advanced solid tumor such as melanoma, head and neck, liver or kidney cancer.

The CDR3, as DNA: TGTGCTAGTGGTTTCCAAACCCCCTACGAGCAGTACTTC. Translation gives CASGFQTPYEQYF. The gene calls are TRBV12-5 and TRBJ2-7; D gene unclear. CDR1 LGHNT and CDR2 FRNRAP come from the germline V gene. V was cut by 3 bases and J by 2 bases, with 8 bases left in between. This CDR3 spans 13 amino acids.

The CDR3 DNA sequence: TGCAGCGCGGTCCAGGGTGGCACAGATACGCAGTATTTT. Amino acids: CSAVQGGTDTQYF. This chain uses TRBV29-1 with TRBJ2-3; possible D gene TRBD1, 5 bases. The germline V and J ends were trimmed by 7 bases and 1 base, with 12 bases remaining between them. Germline values: CDR1 SQVTM, CDR2 ANQGSEA. The CDR3 spans 13 residues.

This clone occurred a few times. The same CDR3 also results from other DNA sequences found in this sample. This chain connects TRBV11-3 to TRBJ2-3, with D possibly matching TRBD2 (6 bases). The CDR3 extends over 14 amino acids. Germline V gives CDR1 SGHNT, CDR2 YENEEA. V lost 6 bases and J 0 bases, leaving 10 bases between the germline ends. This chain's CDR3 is CASSLTRSTDTQYF. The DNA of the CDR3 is TGTGCCAGCAGTTTGACTAGAAGCACAGATACGCAGTATTTT. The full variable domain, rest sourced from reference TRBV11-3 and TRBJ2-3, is EAGVVQSPRYKIIEKKQPVAFWCNPISGHNTLYWYLQNLGQGPELLIRYENEEAVDDSQLPKDRFSAERLKGVDSTLKIQPAELGDSAVYLCASSLTRSTDTQYFGPGTRLTVL.

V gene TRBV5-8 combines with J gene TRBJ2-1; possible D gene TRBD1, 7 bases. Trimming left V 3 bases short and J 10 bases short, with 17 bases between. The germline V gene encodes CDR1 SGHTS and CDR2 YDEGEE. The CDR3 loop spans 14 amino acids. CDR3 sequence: CASSSTYRGGEQFF. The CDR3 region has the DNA TGTGCCAGCAGCTCAACCTACAGGGGAGGCGAGCAGTTCTTC.

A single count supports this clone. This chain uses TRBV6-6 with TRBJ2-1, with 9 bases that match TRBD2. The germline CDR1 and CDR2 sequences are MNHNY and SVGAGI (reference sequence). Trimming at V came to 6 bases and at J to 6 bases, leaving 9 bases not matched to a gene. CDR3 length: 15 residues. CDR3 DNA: TGTGCCAGCAGATCCCCGGGACTAGCAAGCAATGAGCAGTTCTTC. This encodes CASRSPGLASNEQFF.

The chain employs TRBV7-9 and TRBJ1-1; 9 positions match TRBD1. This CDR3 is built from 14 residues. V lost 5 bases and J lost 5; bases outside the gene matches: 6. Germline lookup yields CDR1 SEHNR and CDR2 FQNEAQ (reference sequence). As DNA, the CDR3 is TGTGCCAGCAGCCCAGGGACAGGGAAGACTGAAGCTTTCTTT. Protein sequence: CASSPGTGKTEAFF.

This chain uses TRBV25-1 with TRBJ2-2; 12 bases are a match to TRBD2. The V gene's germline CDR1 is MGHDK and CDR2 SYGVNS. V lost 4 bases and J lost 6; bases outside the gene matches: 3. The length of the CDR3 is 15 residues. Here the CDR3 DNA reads TGTGCCAGCAGTGGGGGGACTAGCGGGTCCGGGGAGCTGTTTTTT. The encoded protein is CASSGGTSGSGELFF.

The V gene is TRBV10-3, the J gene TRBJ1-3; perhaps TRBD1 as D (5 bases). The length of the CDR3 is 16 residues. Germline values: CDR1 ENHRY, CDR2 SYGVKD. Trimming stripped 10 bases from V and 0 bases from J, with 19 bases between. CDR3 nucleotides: TGTGCCACTGCGGGGCGGGACGGCTTCTCTGGAAACACCATATATTTT. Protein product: CATAGRDGFSGNTIYF.

The CDR3: CASSQGVGDYGYTF. In nucleotides, the CDR3 is TGCGCCAGCAGTCAGGGAGTGGGGGACTATGGCTACACCTTC. The V gene is TRBV4-1, the J gene TRBJ1-2, with D possibly matching TRBD1 (5 bases). Germline values: CDR1 MGHRA, CDR2 YSYEKL. The CDR3 contains 14 residues. V shed 6 bases and J shed 3 bases, with 14 bases lying between them.

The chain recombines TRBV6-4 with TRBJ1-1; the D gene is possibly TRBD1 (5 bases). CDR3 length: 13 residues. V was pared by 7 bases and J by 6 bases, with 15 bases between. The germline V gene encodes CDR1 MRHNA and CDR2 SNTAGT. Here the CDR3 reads CASTSGLLAEAFF. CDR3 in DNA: TGTGCCAGCACATCAGGGCTTCTCGCTGAAGCTTTCTTT.

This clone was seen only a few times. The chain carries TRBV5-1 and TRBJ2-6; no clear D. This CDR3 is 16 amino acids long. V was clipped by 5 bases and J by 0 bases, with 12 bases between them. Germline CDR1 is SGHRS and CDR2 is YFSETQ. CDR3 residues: CASSQTPISGANVLTF. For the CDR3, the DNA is TGCGCCAGCAGTCAAACTCCTATCTCTGGGGCCAACGTCCTGACTTTC.

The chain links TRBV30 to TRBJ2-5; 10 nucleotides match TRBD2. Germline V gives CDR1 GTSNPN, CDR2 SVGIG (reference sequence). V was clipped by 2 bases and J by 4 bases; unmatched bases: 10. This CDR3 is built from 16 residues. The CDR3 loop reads CAWSHSGSGRRETQYF. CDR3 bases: TGTGCCTGGAGTCATTCGGGTAGCGGGAGGAGAGAGACCCAGTACTTC.

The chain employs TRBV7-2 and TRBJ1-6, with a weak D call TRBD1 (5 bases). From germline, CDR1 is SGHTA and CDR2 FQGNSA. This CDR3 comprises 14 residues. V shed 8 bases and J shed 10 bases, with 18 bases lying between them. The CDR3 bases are TGTGCCAGCGCCAACCCGGGAGGGGTGTCACCCCTCCACTTT. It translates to CASANPGGVSPLHF.

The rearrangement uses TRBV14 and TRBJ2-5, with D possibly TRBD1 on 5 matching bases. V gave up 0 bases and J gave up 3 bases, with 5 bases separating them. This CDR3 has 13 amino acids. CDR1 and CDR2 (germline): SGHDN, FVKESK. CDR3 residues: CASSQDREETQYF. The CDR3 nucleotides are TGTGCCAGCAGCCAAGACAGGGAAGAGACCCAGTACTTC.

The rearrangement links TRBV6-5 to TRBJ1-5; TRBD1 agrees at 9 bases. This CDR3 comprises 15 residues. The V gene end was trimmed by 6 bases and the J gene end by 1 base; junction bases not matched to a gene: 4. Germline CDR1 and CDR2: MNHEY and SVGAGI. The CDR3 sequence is CASRGDRGSNQPQHF. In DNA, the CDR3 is TGTGCCAGCAGGGGAGACAGGGGGAGCAATCAGCCCCAGCATTTT.

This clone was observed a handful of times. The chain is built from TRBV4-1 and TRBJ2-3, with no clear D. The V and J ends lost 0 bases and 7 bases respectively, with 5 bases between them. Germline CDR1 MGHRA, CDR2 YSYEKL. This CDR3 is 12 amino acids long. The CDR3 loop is CASSQDMNTQYF. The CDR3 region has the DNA TGCGCCAGCAGCCAAGATATGAATACGCAGTATTTT.

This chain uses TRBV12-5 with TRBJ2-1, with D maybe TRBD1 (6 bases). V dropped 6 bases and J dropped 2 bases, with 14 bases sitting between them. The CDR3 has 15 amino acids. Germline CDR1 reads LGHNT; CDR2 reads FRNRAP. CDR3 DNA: TGTGCTAGTGGATCCGGGACACAGACCTACAATGAGCAGTTCTTC. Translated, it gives CASGSGTQTYNEQFF.

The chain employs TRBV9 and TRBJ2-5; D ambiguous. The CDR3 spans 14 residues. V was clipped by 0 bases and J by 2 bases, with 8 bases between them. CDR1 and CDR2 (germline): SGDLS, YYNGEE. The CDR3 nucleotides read TGTGCCAGCAGCGTAGCGGCCAGTCAAGAGACCCAGTACTTC. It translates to CASSVAASQETQYF.

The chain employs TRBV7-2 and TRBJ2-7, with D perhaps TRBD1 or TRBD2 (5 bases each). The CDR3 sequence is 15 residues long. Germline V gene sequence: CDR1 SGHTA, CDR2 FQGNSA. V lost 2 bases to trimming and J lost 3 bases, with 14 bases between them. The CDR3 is CASSLRGDRSYEQYF. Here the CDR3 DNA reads TGTGCCAGCAGCTTACGGGGCGATAGAAGCTACGAGCAGTACTTC.

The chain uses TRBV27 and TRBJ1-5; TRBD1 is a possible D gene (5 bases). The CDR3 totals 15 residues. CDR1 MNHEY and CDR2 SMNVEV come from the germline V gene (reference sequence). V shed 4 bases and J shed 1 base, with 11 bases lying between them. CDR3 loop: CASSWGRESNQPQHF. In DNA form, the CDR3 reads TGTGCCAGCAGTTGGGGGAGGGAGAGCAATCAGCCCCAGCATTTT.

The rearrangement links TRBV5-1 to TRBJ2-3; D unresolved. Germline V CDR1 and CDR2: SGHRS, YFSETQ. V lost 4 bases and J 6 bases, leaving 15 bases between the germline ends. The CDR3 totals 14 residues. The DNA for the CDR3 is TGCGCCAGCAGCACTCGAAACAGTGGCGATACGCAGTATTTT. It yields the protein CASSTRNSGDTQYF.

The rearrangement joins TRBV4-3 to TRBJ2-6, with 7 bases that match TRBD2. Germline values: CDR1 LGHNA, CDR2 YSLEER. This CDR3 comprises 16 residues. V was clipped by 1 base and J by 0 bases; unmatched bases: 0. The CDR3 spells CASSQGGGSGANVLTF. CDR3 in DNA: TGCGCCAGCAGCCAAGGGGGGGGCTCTGGGGCCAACGTCCTGACTTTC.

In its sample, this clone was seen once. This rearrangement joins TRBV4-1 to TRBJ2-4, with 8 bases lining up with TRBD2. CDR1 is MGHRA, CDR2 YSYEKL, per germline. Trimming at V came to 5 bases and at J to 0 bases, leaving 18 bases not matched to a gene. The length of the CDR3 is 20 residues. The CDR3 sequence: CASSDEPSGSFSIAKNIQYF. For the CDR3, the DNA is TGCGCCAGCAGCGACGAACCGAGCGGGAGCTTCTCCATAGCCAAAAACATTCAGTACTTC.

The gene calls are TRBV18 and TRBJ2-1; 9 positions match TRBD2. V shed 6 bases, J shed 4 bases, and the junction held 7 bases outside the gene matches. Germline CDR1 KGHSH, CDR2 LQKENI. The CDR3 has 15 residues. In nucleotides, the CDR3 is TGTGCCAGCTCGGAAGCTAGCGGGACATACAATGAGCAGTTCTTC. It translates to CASSEASGTYNEQFF.